This T cell receptor beta chain originates from a study of blood T cells in healthy people across ages. V shed 6 bases and J shed 0 bases, with 7 bases lying between them. Germline-derived CDR1 and CDR2 are ENHRY and SYGVKD. The CDR3 runs to 13 residues. Together with a sample-barcoded 5' primer, a J-beta primer mix was included in a second PCR lasting roughly 6 to 12 cycles. In TCRdb, the 5' RACE reads were re-called with MiXCR into one record per CDR3 protein. The table lists about 1,400,000 distinct CDR3 sequences, roughly 40% of them singletons. The rearrangement uses TRBV10-3 and TRBJ2-3; D is ambiguous. This clonotype was sampled from a woman aged 18 to 35 in good health. The sample taken for sequencing was blood. The CDR3 DNA reads as TGTGCCATCAGACCAGAGAGCACAGATACGCAGTATTTT. It is translated as CAIRPESTDTQYF.